Detailed here is one T cell receptor beta chain. V lost 4 bases and J lost 7; bases outside the gene matches: 6. Germline CDR1 MNHNS, CDR2 SASEGT. This CDR3 comprises 14 residues. These data are taken from a study of cytomegalovirus exposure and HLA in healthy donors. Study context: Caucasian-associated ancestry cluster membership applied to about four fifths of several hundred genotyped donors.

The study ran its PCR with 60 Vbeta and 13 Jbeta primers. Sequencing was performed with immunoSEQ multiplex PCR; in TCRdb, only in-frame clones are kept and a portion is missing. The sample comprises about 89,000 clones, over 80% of which are singletons, and roughly 3.8% rests with the top ten. The material sequenced was PBMCs. The genes are TRBV6-1 and TRBJ1-4; 7 positions match TRBD1. This TCR derives from a female donor in good health and CMV-seropositive. For the CDR3, the DNA is TGTGCCAGCAGTGGACAGGGTAGTAGTGAAAAACTGTTTTTT. Translated, it gives CASSGQGSSEKLFF.